This paragraph reports one T cell receptor beta chain. The antigen is unknown. The data originate from a study of identical twins. Notes on the study in general: Less excess twin sharing appeared in beta out-of-frame sequences.

Germline lookup yields CDR1 SGHRS and CDR2 YFSETQ. The CDR3 sequence is 12 residues long. V lost 1 base and J 5 bases, leaving 7 bases between the germline ends. TCRdb re-derived calls from the 5' RACE reads in MiXCR, one entry per CDR3 protein. The table has about 330,000 distinct CDR3 sequences, approximately 13% seen once. These same data were also listed under a study on yellow fever vaccine responses in identical twins. That study adds: The authors reported partly convergent, partly personalized vaccine responses in identical twins.

Sequenced sample: CD8+ T cells sorted from blood. This receptor was identified in a woman aged 18-30 years in good health. This sequence joins TRBV5-1 and TRBJ2-7, with D hard to call. The CDR3 here is CASSLKDNEQYF. The CDR3 DNA is TGCGCCAGCAGCTTGAAGGATAACGAGCAGTACTTC.